Following are 9 T cell receptor beta chains from one sample sequenced in a study of blood T cell repertoires in COVID-19. Data came from immunoSEQ multiplex PCR; TCRdb stores just in-frame clones and leaves some out. The table records 200,000 to 250,000 clones, 80% to 90% of them present only once. Sequencing input: PBMCs or T cells enriched from blood (not recorded which). The receptors here all came from a woman aged 18-29 years in a cohort exposed to, infected with or recovered from COVID-19 (not recorded which).

The CDR3 DNA sequence: TGTGCCAGCACCTCGACAGGGTACGAGCAGTACTTC. Amino acids: CASTSTGYEQYF. This chain uses TRBV27 with TRBJ2-7; 7 nucleotides align to TRBD1. CDR1 is MNHEY and CDR2 is SMNVEV in the germline V gene (reference sequence). The CDR3 consists of 12 residues. With 7 bases clipped from V and 4 bases from J, the junction kept 4 bases outside the gene matches.

J is TRBJ1-6 and V is TRBV19; D unclear. The V gene lost 3 bases and the J gene lost 10 bases, with 7 bases spanning the gap. Germline loops: CDR1 LNHDA, CDR2 SQIVND (reference sequence). CDR3 length equals 12 residues. The CDR3 reads CASSIEASPLHF. CDR3 DNA: TGTGCCAGTAGTATTGAGGCCTCACCCCTCCACTTT.

This clone appeared a few times. The CDR3 nucleotides read TGTGCCAGTAGTAACCTGGGACAGGCCGCGGAGCCCCAGCATTTT. Translating it yields CASSNLGQAAEPQHF. The chain is built from TRBV19 and TRBJ1-5; 8 positions agree with TRBD1. Germline trimming cut 4 bases from V and 8 bases from J; bases unmatched to any gene: 10. The CDR3 consists of 15 residues. Germline-derived CDR1 and CDR2 are LNHDA and SQIVND (reference sequence).

This chain uses TRBV27 with TRBJ2-1, with 10 bases that match TRBD2. CDR3 size: 17 residues. The ends lost 2 bases at V and 7 bases at J; junction bases unmatched: 11. Germline values: CDR1 MNHEY, CDR2 SMNVEV (reference sequence). The CDR3 region has the DNA TGTGCCAGCAGTTTAGGTTTAGGCCTAGCGGGAGCTAATGAGCAGTTCTTC. Translating it yields CASSLGLGLAGANEQFF.

The chain employs TRBV5-1 and TRBJ1-1; D gene uncertain. The V end was cut by 5 bases, the J end by 0 bases, with 11 bases between. CDR3 length: 14 amino acids. Germline assignment: CDR1 SGHRS and CDR2 YFSETQ. CDR3 loop: CASRETAMNTEAFF. CDR3 sequence (DNA): TGCGCCAGCAGGGAAACAGCTATGAACACTGAAGCTTTCTTT.

This sequence joins TRBV5-1 and TRBJ2-1; 15 nucleotides agree with TRBD2. Germline CDR1 reads SGHRS; CDR2 reads YFSETQ. The CDR3 length is 17 residues. V gave up 4 bases and J gave up 10 bases; unmatched junction bases: 12. The CDR3 nucleotides are TGCGCCAGCAGCCCCGGACTAGCGGGAGGGGTGTACGGAGAGCAGTTCTTC. Translating it yields CASSPGLAGGVYGEQFF.

The V call is TRBV6-1, the J call TRBJ2-3; maybe TRBD1 (5 bases). V was clipped by 3 bases and J by 7 bases, with 17 bases between them. Germline lookup yields CDR1 MNHNS and CDR2 SASEGT. CDR3 size: 15 residues. DNA for the CDR3: TGTGCCAGCAGTGAGGCACAGGACGGAGCGAATACGCAGTATTTT. Translating gives CASSEAQDGANTQYF.

The J gene is TRBJ1-1, the V gene TRBV3-1 (or the pseudogene TRBV3-2), with D perhaps matching TRBD1 (6 bases). Germline assignment: CDR1 LGHDT and CDR2 YNNKEL (reference sequence). The CDR3 has 14 residues. V dropped 4 bases and J dropped 0 bases, with 9 bases sitting between them. CDR3 nucleotide sequence: TGTGCCAGCAGCCCACAGGGACTGAACACTGAAGCTTTCTTT. This sequence encodes CASSPQGLNTEAFF.

This chain uses TRBV11-3 with TRBJ2-7, with D perhaps matching TRBD2 (6 bases). The CDR3 covers 15 residues. The V gene lost 5 bases and the J gene lost 2 bases, with 16 bases spanning the gap. Germline CDR1 reads SGHNT; CDR2 reads YENEEA. CDR3 DNA: TGTGCCAGCAGCCCCTACGGCGGGAAGACCTACGAGCAGTACTTC. This codes for CASSPYGGKTYEQYF.